This T cell receptor beta chain was profiled in a study of blood T cell repertoires in COVID-19. TCRdb's copy holds only in-frame clones and misses some; the assay was immunoSEQ multiplex PCR. Of hundreds of thousands of clones in the sample, about 90% were seen once. Sequenced material: peripheral blood. This TCR came from a woman under 30 with acute or convalescent COVID-19.

The CDR3 DNA sequence: TGTGCCAGCAGTTTAGGAGGGTACGATGGCTACACCTTC. This translates into CASSLGGYDGYTF. The rearrangement links TRBV27 to TRBJ1-2; D is ambiguous. This CDR3 is 13 amino acids long. The germline gives CDR1 MNHEY, CDR2 SMNVEV (reference sequence). The ends were cut back, 2 bases at V and 6 bases at J, with 10 bases in the middle.